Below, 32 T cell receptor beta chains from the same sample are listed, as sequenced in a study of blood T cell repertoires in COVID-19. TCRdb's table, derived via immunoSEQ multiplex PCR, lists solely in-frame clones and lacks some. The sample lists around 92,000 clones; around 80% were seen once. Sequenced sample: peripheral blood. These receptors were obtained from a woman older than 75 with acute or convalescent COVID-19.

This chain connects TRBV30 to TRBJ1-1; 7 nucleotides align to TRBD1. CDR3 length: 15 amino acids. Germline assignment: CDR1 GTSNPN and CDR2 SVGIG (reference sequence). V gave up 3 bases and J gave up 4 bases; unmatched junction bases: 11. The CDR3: CAWRFKGAGVTEAFF. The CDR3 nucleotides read TGTGCCTGGAGGTTCAAGGGGGCAGGAGTCACTGAAGCTTTCTTT.

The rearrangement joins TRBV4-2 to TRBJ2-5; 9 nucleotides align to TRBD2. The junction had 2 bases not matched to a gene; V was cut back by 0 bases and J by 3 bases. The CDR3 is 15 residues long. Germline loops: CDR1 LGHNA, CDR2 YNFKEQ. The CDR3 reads CASSQESSGKETQYF. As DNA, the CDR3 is TGTGCCAGCAGCCAAGAATCTAGCGGGAAAGAGACCCAGTACTTC.

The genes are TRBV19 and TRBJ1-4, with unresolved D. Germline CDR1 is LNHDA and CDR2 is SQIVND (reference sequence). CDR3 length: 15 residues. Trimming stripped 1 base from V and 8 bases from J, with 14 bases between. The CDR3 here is CASSIVRTTQEKLFF. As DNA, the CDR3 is TGTGCCAGTAGTATAGTCCGGACTACCCAAGAAAAACTGTTTTTT.

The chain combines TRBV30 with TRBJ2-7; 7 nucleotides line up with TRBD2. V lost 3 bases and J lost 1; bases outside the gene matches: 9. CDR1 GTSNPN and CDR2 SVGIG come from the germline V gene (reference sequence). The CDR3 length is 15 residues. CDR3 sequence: CAWSKRWGGSYEQYF. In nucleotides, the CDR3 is TGTGCCTGGAGCAAGAGGTGGGGGGGGTCCTACGAGCAGTACTTC.

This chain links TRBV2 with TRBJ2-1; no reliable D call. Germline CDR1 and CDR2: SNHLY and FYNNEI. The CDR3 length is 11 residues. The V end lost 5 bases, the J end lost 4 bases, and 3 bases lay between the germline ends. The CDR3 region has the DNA TGTGCCAGCAGTTATTACAATGAGCAGTTCTTC. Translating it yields CASSYYNEQFF.

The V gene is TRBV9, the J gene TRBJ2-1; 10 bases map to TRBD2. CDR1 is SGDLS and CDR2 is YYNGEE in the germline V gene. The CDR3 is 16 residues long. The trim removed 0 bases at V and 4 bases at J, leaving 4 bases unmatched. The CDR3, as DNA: TGTGCCAGCAGCGTAGCCGGACTAGCGGCTTACAATGAGCAGTTCTTC. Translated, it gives CASSVAGLAAYNEQFF.

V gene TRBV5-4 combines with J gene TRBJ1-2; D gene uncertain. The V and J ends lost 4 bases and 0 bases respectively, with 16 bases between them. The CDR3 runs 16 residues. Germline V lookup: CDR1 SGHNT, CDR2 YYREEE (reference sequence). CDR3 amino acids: CASSPQGGGANYGYTF. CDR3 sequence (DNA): TGTGCCAGCAGCCCCCAAGGCGGTGGTGCTAACTATGGCTACACCTTC. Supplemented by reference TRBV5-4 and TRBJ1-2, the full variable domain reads ETGVTQSPTHLIKTRGQQVTLRCSSQSGHNTVSWYQQALGQGPQFIFQYYREEENGRGNFPPRFSGLQFPNYSSELNVNALELDDSALYLCASSPQGGGANYGYTFGSGTRLTVV.

CDR3 sequence (DNA): TGCAGCGTCGAACCGGGACAGCTGAACACTGAAGCTTTCTTT. This encodes CSVEPGQLNTEAFF. The chain combines TRBV29-1 with TRBJ1-1; 7 nucleotides match TRBD1. Per the germline V gene, CDR1 is SQVTM and CDR2 is ANQGSEA. The CDR3 has 14 residues. Trimming cost V 6 bases and J 0 bases; bases outside gene matches: 7.

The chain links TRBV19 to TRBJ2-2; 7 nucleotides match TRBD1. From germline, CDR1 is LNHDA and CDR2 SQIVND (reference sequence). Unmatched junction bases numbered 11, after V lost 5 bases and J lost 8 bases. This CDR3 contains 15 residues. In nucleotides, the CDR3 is TGTGCCAGTAGTCCACAGCCGACAGGGTCTGGGGAGCTGTTTTTT. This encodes CASSPQPTGSGELFF.

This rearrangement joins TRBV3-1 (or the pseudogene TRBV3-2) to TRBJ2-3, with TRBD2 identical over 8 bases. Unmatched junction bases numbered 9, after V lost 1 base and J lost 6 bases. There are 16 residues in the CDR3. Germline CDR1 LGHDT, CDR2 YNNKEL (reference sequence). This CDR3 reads CASSQATGGPADTQYF. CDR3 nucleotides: TGTGCCAGCAGCCAAGCCACGGGAGGGCCCGCCGATACGCAGTATTTT.

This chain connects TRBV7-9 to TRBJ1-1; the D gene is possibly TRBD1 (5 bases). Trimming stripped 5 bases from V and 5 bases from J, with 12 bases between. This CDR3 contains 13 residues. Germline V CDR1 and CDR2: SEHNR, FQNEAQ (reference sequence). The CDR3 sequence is CASSTVGGTEAFF. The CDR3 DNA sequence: TGTGCCAGCAGCACGGTGGGGGGAACTGAAGCTTTCTTT.

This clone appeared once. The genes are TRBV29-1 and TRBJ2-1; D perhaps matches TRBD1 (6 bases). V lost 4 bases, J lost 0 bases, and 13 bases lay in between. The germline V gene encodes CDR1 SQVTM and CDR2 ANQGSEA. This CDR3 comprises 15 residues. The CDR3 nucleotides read TGCAGCGTTGTCTTCGGCAGGGGCTCCTACAATGAGCAGTTCTTC. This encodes CSVVFGRGSYNEQFF.

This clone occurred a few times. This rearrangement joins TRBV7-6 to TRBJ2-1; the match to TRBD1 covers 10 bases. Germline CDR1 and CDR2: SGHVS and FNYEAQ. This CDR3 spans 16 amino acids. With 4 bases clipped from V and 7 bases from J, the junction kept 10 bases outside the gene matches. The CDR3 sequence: CASSSNYRDRGNEQFF. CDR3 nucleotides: TGTGCCAGCAGCTCGAACTACCGGGACAGGGGTAATGAGCAGTTCTTC. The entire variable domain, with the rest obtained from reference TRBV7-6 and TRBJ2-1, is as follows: GAGVSQSPRYKVTKRGQDVALRCDPISGHVSLYWYRQALGQGPEFLTYFNYEAQQDKSGLPNDRFSAERPEGSISTLTIQRTEQRDSAMYRCASSSNYRDRGNEQFFGPGTRLTVL.

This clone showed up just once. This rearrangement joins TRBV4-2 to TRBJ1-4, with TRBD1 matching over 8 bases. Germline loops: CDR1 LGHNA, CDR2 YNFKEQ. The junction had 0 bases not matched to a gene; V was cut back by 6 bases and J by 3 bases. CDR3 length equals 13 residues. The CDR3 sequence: CASRGQANEKLFF. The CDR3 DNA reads TGTGCCAGCAGGGGACAGGCTAATGAAAAACTGTTTTTT.

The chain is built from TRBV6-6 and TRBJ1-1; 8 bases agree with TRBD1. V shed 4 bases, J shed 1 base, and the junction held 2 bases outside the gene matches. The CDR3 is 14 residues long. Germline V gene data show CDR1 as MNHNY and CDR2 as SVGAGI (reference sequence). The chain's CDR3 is CASSLTGANTEAFF. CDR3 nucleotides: TGTGCCAGCAGTTTGACAGGGGCGAACACTGAAGCTTTCTTT.

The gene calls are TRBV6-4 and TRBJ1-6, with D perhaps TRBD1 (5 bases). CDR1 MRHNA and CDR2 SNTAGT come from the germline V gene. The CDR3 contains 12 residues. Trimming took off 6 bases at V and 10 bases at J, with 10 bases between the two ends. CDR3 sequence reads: CASRDKGSPLHF. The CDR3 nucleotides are TGTGCCAGCAGGGATAAGGGGTCACCCCTCCACTTT.

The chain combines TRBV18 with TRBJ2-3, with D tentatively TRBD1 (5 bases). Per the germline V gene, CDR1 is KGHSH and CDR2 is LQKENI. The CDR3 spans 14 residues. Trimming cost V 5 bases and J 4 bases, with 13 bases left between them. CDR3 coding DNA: TGTGCCAGCTCAACCCAGGGAAACTCAGATACGCAGTATTTT. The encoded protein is CASSTQGNSDTQYF.

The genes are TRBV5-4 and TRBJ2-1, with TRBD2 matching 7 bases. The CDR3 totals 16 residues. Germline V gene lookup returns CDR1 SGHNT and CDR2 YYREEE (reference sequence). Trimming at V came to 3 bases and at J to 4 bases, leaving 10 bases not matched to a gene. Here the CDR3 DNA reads TGTGCCAGCAGCTCAAGACTAGCAGAGCTATACAATGAGCAGTTCTTC. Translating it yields CASSSRLAELYNEQFF.

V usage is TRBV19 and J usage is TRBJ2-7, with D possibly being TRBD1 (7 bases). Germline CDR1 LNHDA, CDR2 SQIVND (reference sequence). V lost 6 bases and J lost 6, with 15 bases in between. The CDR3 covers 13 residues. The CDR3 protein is CASRGGQSLEQYF. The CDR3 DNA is TGTGCCAGTAGGGGGGGACAGTCCCTCGAGCAGTACTTC.

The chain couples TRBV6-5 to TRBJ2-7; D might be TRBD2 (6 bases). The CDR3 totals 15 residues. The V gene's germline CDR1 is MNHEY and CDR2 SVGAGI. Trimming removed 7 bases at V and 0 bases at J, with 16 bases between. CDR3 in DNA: TGTGCCAGCAATGGAGGGCCGTACGGCTCCTACGAGCAGTACTTC. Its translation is CASNGGPYGSYEQYF.

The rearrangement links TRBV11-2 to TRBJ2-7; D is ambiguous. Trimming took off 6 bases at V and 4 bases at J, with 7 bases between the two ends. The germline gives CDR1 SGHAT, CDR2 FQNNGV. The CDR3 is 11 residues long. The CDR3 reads CASSPRYEQYF. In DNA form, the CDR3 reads TGTGCCAGCAGTCCCAGATACGAGCAGTACTTC.

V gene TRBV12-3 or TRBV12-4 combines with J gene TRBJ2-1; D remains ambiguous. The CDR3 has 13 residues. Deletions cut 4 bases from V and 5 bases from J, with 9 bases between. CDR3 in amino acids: CASSSLADNEQFF. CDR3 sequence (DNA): TGTGCCAGCAGTTCGTTAGCAGACAATGAGCAGTTCTTC.

In DNA, the CDR3 is TGCAGCGTTGAGCCTAATCAAGAGACCCAGTACTTC. It is translated as CSVEPNQETQYF. The chain recombines TRBV29-1 with TRBJ2-5; D uncertain. The CDR3 consists of 12 residues. CDR1 is SQVTM, CDR2 ANQGSEA, per germline. Trimming stripped 3 bases from V and 2 bases from J, with 7 bases between.

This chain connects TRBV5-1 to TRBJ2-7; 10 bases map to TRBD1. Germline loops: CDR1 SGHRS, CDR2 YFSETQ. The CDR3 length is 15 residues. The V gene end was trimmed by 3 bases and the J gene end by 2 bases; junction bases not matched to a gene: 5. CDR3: CASSSPGQGTYEQYF. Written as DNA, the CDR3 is TGCGCCAGCAGCTCGCCGGGACAGGGGACCTACGAGCAGTACTTC. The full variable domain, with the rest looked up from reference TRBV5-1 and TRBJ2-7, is KAGVTQTPRYLIKTRGQQVTLSCSPISGHRSVSWYQQTPGQGLQFLFEYFSETQRNKGNFPGRFSGRQFSNSRSEMNVSTLELGDSALYLCASSSPGQGTYEQYFGPGTRLTVT.

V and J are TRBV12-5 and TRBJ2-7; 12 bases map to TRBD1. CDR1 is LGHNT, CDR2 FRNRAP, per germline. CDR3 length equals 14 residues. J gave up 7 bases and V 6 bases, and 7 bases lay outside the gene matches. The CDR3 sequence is CASGQGQGAEEQYF. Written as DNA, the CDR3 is TGTGCTAGTGGCCAGGGACAGGGGGCTGAGGAGCAGTACTTC.

CDR3 DNA: TGTGCCAGCAGCGCCCGGACAGGGAGTCTCTACGAGCAGTACTTC. Translated: CASSARTGSLYEQYF. The J gene is TRBJ2-7, the V gene TRBV4-2, with 8 positions matching TRBD1. Per the germline V gene, CDR1 is LGHNA and CDR2 is YNFKEQ. The CDR3 covers 15 residues. The J segment lost 3 bases and the V segment lost 5 bases, leaving 9 bases of the junction unmatched.

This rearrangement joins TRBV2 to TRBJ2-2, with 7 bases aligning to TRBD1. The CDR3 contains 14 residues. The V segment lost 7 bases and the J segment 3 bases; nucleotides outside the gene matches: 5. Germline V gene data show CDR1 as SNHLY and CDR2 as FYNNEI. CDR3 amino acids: CASIRDSHTGELFF. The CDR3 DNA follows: TGTGCCAGCATTAGGGACAGTCACACCGGGGAGCTGTTTTTT.

CDR3 sequence reads: CASSIVPGISNQPQHF. The DNA for the CDR3 is TGTGCCAGTAGTATAGTACCAGGGATTAGCAATCAGCCCCAGCATTTT. V is TRBV19 and J is TRBJ1-5; D might be TRBD1 (5 bases). The V gene lost 1 base and the J gene lost 0 bases, with 10 bases spanning the gap. Germline CDR1 LNHDA, CDR2 SQIVND (reference sequence). This CDR3 has 16 amino acids.

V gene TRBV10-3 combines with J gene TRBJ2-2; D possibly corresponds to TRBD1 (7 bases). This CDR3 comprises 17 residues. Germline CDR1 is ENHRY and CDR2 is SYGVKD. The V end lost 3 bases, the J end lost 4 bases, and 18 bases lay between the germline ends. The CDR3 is CAISDPTFQGGTGELFF. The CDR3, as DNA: TGTGCCATCAGTGACCCCACCTTTCAGGGGGGCACCGGGGAGCTGTTTTTT.

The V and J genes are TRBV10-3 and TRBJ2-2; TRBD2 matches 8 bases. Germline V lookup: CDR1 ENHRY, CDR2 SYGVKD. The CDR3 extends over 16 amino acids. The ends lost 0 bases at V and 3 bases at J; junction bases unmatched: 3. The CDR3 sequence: CAISESSGRDTGELFF. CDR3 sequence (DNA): TGTGCCATCAGTGAGTCAAGCGGGAGAGACACCGGGGAGCTGTTTTTT.

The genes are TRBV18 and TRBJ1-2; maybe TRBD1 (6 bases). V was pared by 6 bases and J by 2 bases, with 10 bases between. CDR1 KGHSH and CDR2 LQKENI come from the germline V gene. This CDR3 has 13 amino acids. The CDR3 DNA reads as TGTGCCAGCTCTCAACAGGGAAACTATGGCTACACCTTC. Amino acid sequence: CASSQQGNYGYTF.

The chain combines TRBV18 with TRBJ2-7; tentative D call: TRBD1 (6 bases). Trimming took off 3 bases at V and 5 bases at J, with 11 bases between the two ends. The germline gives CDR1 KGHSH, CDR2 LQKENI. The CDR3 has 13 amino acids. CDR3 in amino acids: CASSPDRSNEQYF. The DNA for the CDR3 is TGTGCCAGCTCACCCGACAGGTCCAACGAGCAGTACTTC.